These 22 T cell receptor beta chains share one sample of origin, sequenced in a study of blood T cells in healthy people across ages. The authors ran a second PCR of roughly 6 to 12 cycles using a sample-barcoded 5' primer and a J-beta primer mix. TCRdb re-called the 5' RACE reads with MiXCR, one entry per CDR3 protein. This table has about 680,000 distinct CDR3 sequences, around 49% appearing once. Sequenced material: blood. Every receptor here comes from an older woman in good health.

The V and J genes are TRBV20-1 and TRBJ1-2; D gene unclear. This CDR3 contains 12 residues. Per germline, CDR1 DFQATT and CDR2 SNEGSKA (reference sequence). V lost 5 bases, J lost 2 bases, and 9 bases lay in between. The CDR3: CSARTDNYGYTF. The CDR3 DNA reads as TGCAGTGCTCGGACGGACAACTATGGCTACACCTTC.

The V and J genes are TRBV5-1 and TRBJ2-4; tentative D call: TRBD1 (6 bases). The closer fit of TRBJ2-7 to the DNA end suggests the J call may be wrong. This CDR3 is 15 amino acids long. Germline V gene sequence: CDR1 SGHRS, CDR2 YFSETQ. The CDR3 DNA reads TGCGCCAGCAGCAGTGGACAGAGCACCCTTGGCGAGCAGTACTTC. Protein: CASSSGQSTLGEQYF.

The V call is TRBV27, the J call TRBJ2-4, with D possibly being TRBD2 (5 bases). The assigned J gene may be wrong: the sequence end matches TRBJ2-5 better. The germline gives CDR1 MNHEY, CDR2 SMNVEV (reference sequence). CDR3 length equals 14 residues. CDR3 region: CASSSVDGKETQYF. CDR3 DNA: TGTGCCAGCAGTTCCGTAGACGGGAAAGAGACCCAGTACTTC.

The rearrangement links TRBV25-1 to TRBJ1-6; no definite D call. This CDR3 has 13 residues. Trimming shortened V by 6 bases and J by 11 bases, and 14 bases separated the two germline ends. Germline V gene data show CDR1 as MGHDK and CDR2 as SYGVNS. The CDR3: CASSSGPRTPLHF. In DNA, the CDR3 is TGTGCCAGCAGCTCCGGCCCGAGAACACCCCTCCACTTT.

This clonotype was observed at least ten times. The CDR3 protein is CSARDDRGSYNEQFF. DNA for the CDR3: TGCAGTGCTAGAGATGACAGGGGATCCTACAATGAGCAGTTCTTC. This chain connects TRBV20-1 to TRBJ2-1, with 8 bases identical to TRBD1. Losses at the gene ends were 0 bases for V and 1 base for J; bases not matched to a gene: 2. The CDR3 runs to 15 residues. Germline V CDR1 and CDR2: DFQATT, SNEGSKA (reference sequence).

The sample holds a few counts of this clonotype. The rearrangement joins TRBV12-3 or TRBV12-4 to TRBJ1-2; 7 positions agree with TRBD1. With V trimmed by 6 bases and J by 8 bases, 15 bases remained unmatched. CDR3 length equals 15 residues. The DNA of the CDR3 is TGTGCCAGCAGGCCACAGACAGGGATGGCTTTCGGCTACACCTTC. This codes for CASRPQTGMAFGYTF.

The table lists this clonotype with a few counts. V gene TRBV7-2 combines with J gene TRBJ2-5; the D is unclear. Near its end, the DNA agrees better with TRBJ2-7, so the J call may be wrong. This CDR3 comprises 12 residues. The V gene's germline CDR1 is SGHTA and CDR2 FQGNSA. The DNA of the CDR3 is TGTGCCAGCAGCCATGCTAATAGCGAGCAGTACTTC. Translation gives CASSHANSEQYF.

This chain uses TRBV7-3 with TRBJ1-4; the D gene is possibly TRBD1 (6 bases). The ends were cut back, 5 bases at V and 8 bases at J, with 18 bases in the middle. The CDR3 loop spans 15 amino acids. Germline V lookup: CDR1 SGHTA, CDR2 FQGTGA. The CDR3 region is CASSAQGISSEKLFF. In DNA, the CDR3 is TGTGCCAGCAGCGCCCAGGGGATTAGTAGCGAAAAACTGTTTTTT.

This CDR3 is CASSFRQGRGYTF. The CDR3 DNA follows: TGTGCCAGCAGCTTCAGACAGGGCCGGGGCTACACCTTC. The J gene is TRBJ1-2, the V gene TRBV7-9, with 7 bases aligning to TRBD1. Germline CDR1 is SEHNR and CDR2 is FQNEAQ (reference sequence). The ends lost 3 bases at V and 8 bases at J; junction bases unmatched: 6. The CDR3 sequence is 13 residues long.

The chain employs TRBV20-1 and TRBJ2-4, with D maybe TRBD2 (6 bases). The J call may be faulty, since TRBJ2-7 better matches the DNA end. CDR1 and CDR2 (germline): DFQATT, SNEGSKA (reference sequence). CDR3 size: 12 residues. The CDR3 region has the DNA TGCAGCGCCGGGGGAGGCCTTGACGAGCAGTACTTC. This translates into CSAGGGLDEQYF.

The rearrangement uses TRBV2 and TRBJ2-6; D gene unclear. Germline V lookup: CDR1 SNHLY, CDR2 FYNNEI. The ends were cut back, 9 bases at V and 0 bases at J, with 9 bases in the middle. This CDR3 is 14 amino acids long. CDR3 amino acids: CARQTDSGANVLTF. In DNA, the CDR3 is TGTGCCAGACAGACTGACTCTGGGGCCAACGTCCTGACTTTC.

The CDR3 DNA sequence: TGTGCCAGCACGACTAGCGGGAGGGGAACCCAGTACTTC. It encodes CASTTSGRGTQYF. V is TRBV6-1 and J is TRBJ2-5, with 14 bases matching TRBD2. V dropped 7 bases and J dropped 8; count of bases not matched to a gene: 3. The CDR3 covers 13 residues. The germline CDR1 and CDR2 sequences are MNHNS and SASEGT.

The gene calls are TRBV20-1 and TRBJ2-7, with D possibly TRBD2 on 5 matching bases. The CDR3 is made up of 14 amino acids. Germline V CDR1 and CDR2: DFQATT, SNEGSKA (reference sequence). The ends were cut back, 7 bases at V and 1 base at J, with 17 bases in the middle. DNA for the CDR3: TGCAGTGTCAGAGATCCGGGAAGATCCTACGAGCAGTACTTC. Translation gives CSVRDPGRSYEQYF.

The chain recombines TRBV20-1 with TRBJ2-2; 7 nucleotides align to TRBD1. Losses at the gene ends were 4 bases for V and 4 bases for J; bases not matched to a gene: 12. From germline, CDR1 is DFQATT and CDR2 SNEGSKA (reference sequence). This CDR3 comprises 16 residues. The CDR3 coding sequence is TGCAGTGCTATGAACCCAGGGGGTTTCGGCACCGGGGAGCTGTTTTTT. Encoded protein: CSAMNPGGFGTGELFF.

The V and J genes are TRBV7-9 and TRBJ2-3; D gene uncertain. With 4 bases removed from V and 1 base from J, the gap between germline ends came to 9 bases. CDR1 and CDR2 (germline): SEHNR, FQNEAQ (reference sequence). This CDR3 has 14 residues. This CDR3 is CASSSLDRTDTQYF. CDR3 bases: TGTGCCAGCAGCTCCTTAGACCGCACAGATACGCAGTATTTT.

This clonotype has more than one count but fewer than ten. This sequence joins TRBV3-1 and TRBJ2-2; 8 nucleotides match TRBD2. Trimming cost V 5 bases and J 6 bases; bases outside gene matches: 2. Germline assignment: CDR1 LGHDT and CDR2 YNNKEL (reference sequence). The CDR3 spans 13 residues. The CDR3 sequence is CASSLRGAGELFF. CDR3 nucleotides: TGTGCCAGCAGCTTGCGGGGGGCCGGGGAGCTGTTTTTT.

The V and J genes are TRBV7-2 and TRBJ2-4; D possibly matches TRBD1 or TRBD2 (6 bases each). The J call may be mistaken, given a closer DNA end match to TRBJ2-7. The CDR3 extends over 18 amino acids. Germline V lookup: CDR1 SGHTA, CDR2 FQGNSA. This chain's CDR3 is CASSLMGWGDKRSYEQYF. As DNA, the CDR3 is TGTGCCAGCAGCTTAATGGGCTGGGGGGACAAACGATCCTACGAGCAGTACTTC.

V gene TRBV7-2 combines with J gene TRBJ2-3, with unresolved D. V lost 3 bases, J lost 5 bases, and 15 bases lay in between. The V gene's germline CDR1 is SGHTA and CDR2 FQGNSA. CDR3 size: 15 residues. The CDR3 loop reads CASSFTRIGRDTQYF. CDR3 DNA sequence: TGTGCCAGCAGCTTTACCCGGATAGGTAGAGATACGCAGTATTTT.

This clonotype occurred a few times. The chain joins TRBV30 to TRBJ2-1; possibly TRBD1 or TRBD2 for D (5 bases each). The CDR3 contains 15 residues. The germline gives CDR1 GTSNPN, CDR2 SVGIG (reference sequence). The V gene lost 1 base and the J gene lost 3 bases, with 13 bases spanning the gap. DNA for the CDR3: TGTGCCTGGAGTGCCTACCGGGACGACTACAATGAGCAGTTCTTC. As protein: CAWSAYRDDYNEQFF.

The CDR3 protein is CASRGWNQKETQYF. The DNA for the CDR3 is TGTGCCAGCAGGGGCTGGAACCAAAAAGAGACCCAGTACTTC. The V and J genes are TRBV6-1 and TRBJ2-5; D not certain. Trimming pared 6 bases from V and 3 bases from J, leaving 14 bases between. CDR3 length equals 14 residues. The V gene's germline CDR1 is MNHNS and CDR2 SASEGT.

The genes are TRBV20-1 and TRBJ1-2, with D possibly TRBD1 on 5 matching bases. Germline CDR1 and CDR2: DFQATT and SNEGSKA (reference sequence). The CDR3 loop spans 12 amino acids. Trimming pared 4 bases from V and 7 bases from J, leaving 13 bases between. For the CDR3, the DNA is TGCAGTGCTACCCTGACGGGGGGTGGCTACACCTTC. Translation gives CSATLTGGGYTF.

The chain links TRBV5-6 to TRBJ1-2, with unresolved D. The CDR3 totals 15 residues. Germline V CDR1 and CDR2: SGHDT, YYEEEE. V shed 3 bases and J shed 1 base, with 13 bases lying between them. The CDR3 reads CASSSPLAVNYGYTF. The CDR3 DNA reads TGTGCCAGCAGCTCCCCCTTGGCGGTTAACTATGGCTACACCTTC.